This T cell receptor beta chain was obtained from a study of early T cells in non-severe SARS-CoV-2 infection. Study summary: Chains stayed unpaired after sequencing of bulk RNA from unsorted whole blood. Regarding the study as a whole: The study's VDJdb matching favored anti-spike CD8 responses and missed private and CD4 specificities.

Attachment of unique molecular identifiers to individual cDNA molecules was performed. TCRdb ran MiXCR on the 5' RACE reads and lists one entry per CDR3 protein. Among about 110,000 distinct CDR3 sequences listed, roughly an eighth were seen once. The ends lost 5 bases at V and 7 bases at J; junction bases unmatched: 6. Germline values: CDR1 SGHAT, CDR2 FQNNGV. The CDR3 is 14 residues long. This clonotype occurred a few times. Its target is unknown. The rearrangement uses TRBV11-2 and TRBJ2-1, with TRBD1 matching 9 bases. The specimen comprised whole blood, sampled at baseline. This TCR derives from an adult who was a healthcare worker with PCR-confirmed SARS-CoV-2 infection or an uninfected control (not recorded which). The DNA of the CDR3 is TGTGCCAGCAGCGCGACCGGGACAGGGAATGAGCAGTTCTTC. Its protein is CASSATGTGNEQFF. The complete variable domain, with remaining parts taken from reference TRBV11-2 and TRBJ2-1, reads EAGVAQSPRYKIIEKRQSVAFWCNPISGHATLYWYQQILGQGPKLLIQFQNNGVVDDSQLPKDRFSAERLKGVDSTLKIQPAKLEDSAVYLCASSATGTGNEQFFGPGTRLTVL.